The clone carrying this T cell receptor beta chain appeared once. Antigen unknown. Clones were read by immunoSEQ multiplex PCR, and TCRdb kept only the in-frame ones, dropping some. The sample yields 550,000 to 850,000 clones, roughly 70% seen once. The record originates from a study of shared clonotypes between healthy human individuals. Findings of the study overall: Generation of non-shared clonotypes was less probable than generation of clonotypes shared by all four donors.

This sequence originates from a woman aged 25 to 45 in good health. Sequenced input: memory CD4+ T cells sorted from blood. Described subset: CD45RA-negative fraction.

This chain's CDR3 is CASSFARGAYEQYF. The CDR3 region has the DNA TGTGCCAGCAGTTTCGCGCGGGGGGCCTACGAGCAGTACTTC. The chain couples TRBV27 to TRBJ2-7; TRBD2 aligns across 8 bases. This CDR3 is 14 amino acids long. The V segment lost 3 bases and the J segment 2 bases; nucleotides outside the gene matches: 3. Per germline, CDR1 MNHEY and CDR2 SMNVEV (reference sequence).